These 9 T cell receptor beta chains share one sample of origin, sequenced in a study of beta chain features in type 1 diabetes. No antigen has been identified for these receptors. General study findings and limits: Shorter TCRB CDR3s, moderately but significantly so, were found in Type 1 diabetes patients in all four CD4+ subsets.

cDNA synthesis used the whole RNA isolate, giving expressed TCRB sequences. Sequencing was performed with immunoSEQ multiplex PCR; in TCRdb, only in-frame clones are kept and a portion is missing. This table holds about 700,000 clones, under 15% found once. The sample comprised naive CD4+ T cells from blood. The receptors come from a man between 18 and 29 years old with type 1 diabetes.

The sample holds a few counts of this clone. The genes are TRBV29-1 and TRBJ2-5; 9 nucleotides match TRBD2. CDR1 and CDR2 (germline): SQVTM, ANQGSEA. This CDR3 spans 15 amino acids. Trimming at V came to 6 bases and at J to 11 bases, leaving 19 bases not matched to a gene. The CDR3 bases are TGCAGCGTCACCCCTGCACGAGCGGGGGGCGAGGAGCAGTACTTC. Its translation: CSVTPARAGGEEQYF.

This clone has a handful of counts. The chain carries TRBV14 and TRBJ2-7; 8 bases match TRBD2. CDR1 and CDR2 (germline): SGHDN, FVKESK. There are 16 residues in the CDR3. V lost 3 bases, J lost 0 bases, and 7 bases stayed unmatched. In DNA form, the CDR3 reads TGTGCCAGCAGCCAGGCCAGCGGGGGTTTCTCCTACGAGCAGTACTTC. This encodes CASSQASGGFSYEQYF. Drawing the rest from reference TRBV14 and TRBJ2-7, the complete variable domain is EAGVTQFPSHSVIEKGQTVTLRCDPISGHDNLYWYRRVMGKEIKFLLHFVKESKQDESGMPNNRFLAERTGGTYSTLKVQPAELEDSGVYFCASSQASGGFSYEQYFGPGTRLTVT.

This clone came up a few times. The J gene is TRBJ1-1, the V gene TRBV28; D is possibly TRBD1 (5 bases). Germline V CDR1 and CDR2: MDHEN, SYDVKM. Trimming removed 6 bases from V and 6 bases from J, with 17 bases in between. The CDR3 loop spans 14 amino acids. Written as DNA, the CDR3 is TGTGCCAGCAGGTACCACCCCGGGGGGGCTGAAGCTTTCTTT. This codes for CASRYHPGGAEAFF. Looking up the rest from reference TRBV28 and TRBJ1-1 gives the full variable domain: DVKVTQSSRYLVKRTGEKVFLECVQDMDHENMFWYRQDPGLGLRLIYFSYDVKMKEKGDIPEGYSVSREKKERFSLILESASTNQTSMYLCASRYHPGGAEAFFGQGTRLTVV.

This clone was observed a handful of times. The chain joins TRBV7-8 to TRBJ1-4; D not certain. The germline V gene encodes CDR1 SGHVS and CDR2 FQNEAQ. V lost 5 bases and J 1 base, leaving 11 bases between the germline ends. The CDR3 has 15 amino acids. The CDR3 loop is CASSARLLTNEKLFF. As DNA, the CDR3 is TGTGCCAGCAGCGCCAGACTGTTAACTAATGAAAAACTGTTTTTT.

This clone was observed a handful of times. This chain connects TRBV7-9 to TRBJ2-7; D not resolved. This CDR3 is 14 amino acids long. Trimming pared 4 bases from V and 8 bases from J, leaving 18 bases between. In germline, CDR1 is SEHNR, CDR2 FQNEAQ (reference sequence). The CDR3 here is CASSSNFWGRQQYF. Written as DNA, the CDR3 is TGTGCCAGCAGCTCCAACTTTTGGGGTCGGCAGCAGTACTTC.

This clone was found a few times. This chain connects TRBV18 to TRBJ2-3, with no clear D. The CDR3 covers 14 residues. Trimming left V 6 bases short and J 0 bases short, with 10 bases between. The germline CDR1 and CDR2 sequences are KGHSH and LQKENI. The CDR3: CASSPPPSTDTQYF. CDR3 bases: TGTGCCAGCTCCCCTCCACCTAGCACAGATACGCAGTATTTT.

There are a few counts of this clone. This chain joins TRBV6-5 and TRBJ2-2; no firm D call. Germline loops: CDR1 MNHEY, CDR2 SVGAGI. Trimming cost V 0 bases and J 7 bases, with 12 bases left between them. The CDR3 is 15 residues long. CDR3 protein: CASSYSMLSGGELFF. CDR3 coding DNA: TGTGCCAGCAGTTACTCGATGCTCAGTGGCGGGGAGCTGTTTTTT.

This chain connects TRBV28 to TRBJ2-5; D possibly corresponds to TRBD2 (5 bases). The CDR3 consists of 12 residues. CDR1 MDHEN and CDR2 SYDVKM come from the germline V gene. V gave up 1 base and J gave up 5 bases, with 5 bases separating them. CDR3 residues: CASSLSGETQYF. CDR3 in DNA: TGTGCCAGCAGTTTATCGGGGGAGACCCAGTACTTC.

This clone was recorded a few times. This chain's CDR3 is CAIRSGSLGELFF. CDR3 coding DNA: TGTGCCATCAGGTCGGGGTCCCTCGGGGAGCTGTTTTTT. J is TRBJ2-2 and V is TRBV10-3; perhaps TRBD2 as D (5 bases). The germline V gene encodes CDR1 ENHRY and CDR2 SYGVKD. Trimming pared 6 bases from V and 7 bases from J, leaving 12 bases between. The CDR3 covers 13 residues.